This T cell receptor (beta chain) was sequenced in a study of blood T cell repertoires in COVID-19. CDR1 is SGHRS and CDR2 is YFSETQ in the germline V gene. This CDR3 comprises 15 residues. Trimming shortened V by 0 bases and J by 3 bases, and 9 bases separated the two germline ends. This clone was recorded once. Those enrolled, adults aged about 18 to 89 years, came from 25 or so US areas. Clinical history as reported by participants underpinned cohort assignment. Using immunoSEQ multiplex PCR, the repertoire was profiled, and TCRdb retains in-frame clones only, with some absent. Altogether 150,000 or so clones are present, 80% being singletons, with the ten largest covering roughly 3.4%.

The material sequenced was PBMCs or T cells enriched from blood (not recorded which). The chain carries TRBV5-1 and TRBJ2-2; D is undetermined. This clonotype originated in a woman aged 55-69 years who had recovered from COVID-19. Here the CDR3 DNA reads TGCGCCAGCAGCTTGGGTAACAGAGACACCGGGGAGCTGTTTTTT. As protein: CASSLGNRDTGELFF.